These T cell receptor beta chains were read from a single sample in a study of T cells after yellow fever vaccination. TCRdb re-called the 5' RACE reads through MiXCR, storing one row per CDR3 protein. Counted here are some 600,000 distinct CDR3 sequences, roughly 17% occurring once; the ten biggest clones make up roughly 17%. Sample: PBMCs, taken less than 6 days after the first yellow fever vaccination. The receptors were sampled from a young man who received the YFV17D yellow fever vaccine. Both conserved end residues are trimmed from each CDR3. Each record gives: J gene, CDR3 length, V gene, CDR3 protein.

J: TRBJ1-1
length: 12
V: TRBV12-3/TRBV12-4
CDR3: ASSRTGYNTEAF

J: TRBJ2-1
length: 12
V: TRBV5-1
CDR3: ASSLDGEYNEQF

J: TRBJ2-2
length: 14
V: TRBV7-9
CDR3: ASSRPAGETTGELF

J: TRBJ2-7
length: 10
V: TRBV29-1
CDR3: SVDTGFGEQY

J: TRBJ2-3
length: 15
V: TRBV18
CDR3: ASSPTSGGLGADTQY

J: TRBJ2-1
length: 13
V: TRBV6-1
CDR3: ASRKAGARGNEQF

J: TRBJ1-1
length: 14
V: TRBV18
CDR3: ASSPRDRGSNTEAF

J: TRBJ2-7
length: 11
V: TRBV20-1
CDR3: SARTSGSYEQY

J: TRBJ1-1
length: 12
V: TRBV6-5
CDR3: ASSYSARGTEAF

J: TRBJ1-2
length: 10
V: TRBV24-1
CDR3: ATSDRNYGYT

J: TRBJ2-1
length: 13
V: TRBV6-1
CDR3: ASSPADSSYNEQF

J: TRBJ1-4
length: 11
V: TRBV18
CDR3: ASSLGRDEKLF

J: TRBJ2-5
length: 12
V: TRBV5-8
CDR3: ASSTDRGRETQY

J: TRBJ2-1
length: 11
V: TRBV6-5
CDR3: ASSYGRENEQF

J: TRBJ2-3
length: 10
V: TRBV19
CDR3: ATLDGPDTQY

J: TRBJ2-1
length: 13
V: TRBV7-2
CDR3: ASSFLGPGGSEQF

J: TRBJ2-3
length: 14
V: TRBV5-1
CDR3: ASSLGTSGGQDTQY

J: TRBJ2-7
length: 12
V: TRBV4-1
CDR3: ASSQGTGDYEQY

J: TRBJ2-7
length: 17
V: TRBV5-1
CDR3: ASNPGGLGGLAGGYEQY

J: TRBJ2-4
length: 10
V: TRBV20-1
CDR3: SAKSRGNIQY

J: TRBJ1-2
length: 13
V: TRBV29-1
CDR3: SVGATGDPNYGYT

J: TRBJ2-2
length: 11
V: TRBV7-2
CDR3: ASSSGNRGELF

J: TRBJ2-3
length: 13
V: TRBV19
CDR3: ASRKQGPPPDTQY

J: TRBJ1-4
length: 11
V: TRBV20-1
CDR3: SARGSWGGKLF

J: TRBJ1-6
length: 11
V: TRBV15
CDR3: ATSREQGRNLH

J: TRBJ2-7
length: 14
V: TRBV18
CDR3: ASSQETGALAYEQY

J: TRBJ1-2
length: 12
V: TRBV7-8
CDR3: ASSSSNANYGYT

J: TRBJ2-1
length: 15
V: TRBV20-1
CDR3: SARAPGGSGRTDEQF

J: TRBJ2-4
length: 12
V: TRBV3-1
CDR3: ASSQGSGGNIQY

J: TRBJ2-1
length: 11
V: TRBV5-4
CDR3: ASSFTIYNEQF

J: TRBJ2-3
length: 15
V: TRBV24-1
CDR3: ATSDSLLGGHGDTQY

J: TRBJ2-7
length: 11
V: TRBV25-1
CDR3: ASRGGLPYEQY

J: TRBJ2-5
length: 10
V: TRBV30
CDR3: AWMRGAETQY

J: TRBJ2-1
length: 12
V: TRBV7-6
CDR3: ASSKQGNHNEQF

J: TRBJ1-2
length: 10
V: TRBV6-5
CDR3: ASSSQVGGYT

J: TRBJ2-1
length: 12
V: TRBV6-1
CDR3: ASSEHGIRPEQF

J: TRBJ2-2
length: 9
V: TRBV19
CDR3: ASRRSGELF

J: TRBJ1-1
length: 10
V: TRBV12-3/TRBV12-4
CDR3: ASGPSSSEAF

J: TRBJ2-7
length: 12
V: TRBV20-1
CDR3: SARDIDYSYEQY

J: TRBJ2-7
length: 14
V: TRBV7-9
CDR3: ASSLVTGPAVYEQY

J: TRBJ1-1
length: 9
V: TRBV6-2/TRBV6-3
CDR3: ASSSGGRAF

J: TRBJ2-7
length: 12
V: TRBV5-1
CDR3: ASSFERGSYEQY

J: TRBJ1-1
length: 12
V: TRBV29-1
CDR3: SVEFRAGNTEAF

J: TRBJ2-7
length: 11
V: TRBV11-2
CDR3: ASSPGTGGEQY

J: TRBJ2-6
length: 14
V: TRBV29-1
CDR3: SAVNATISGANVLT